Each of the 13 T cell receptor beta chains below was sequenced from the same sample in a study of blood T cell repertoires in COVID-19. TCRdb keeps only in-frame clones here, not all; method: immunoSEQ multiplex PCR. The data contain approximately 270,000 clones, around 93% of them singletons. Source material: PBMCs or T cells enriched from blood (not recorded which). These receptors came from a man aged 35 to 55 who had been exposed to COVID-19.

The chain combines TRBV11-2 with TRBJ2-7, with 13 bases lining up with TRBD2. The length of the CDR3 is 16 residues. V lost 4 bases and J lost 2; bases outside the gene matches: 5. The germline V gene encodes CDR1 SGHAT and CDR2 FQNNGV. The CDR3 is CASSYELAGGPYEQYF. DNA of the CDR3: TGTGCCAGCAGCTACGAACTAGCGGGAGGGCCCTACGAGCAGTACTTC. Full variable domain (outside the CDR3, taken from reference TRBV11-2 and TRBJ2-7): EAGVAQSPRYKIIEKRQSVAFWCNPISGHATLYWYQQILGQGPKLLIQFQNNGVVDDSQLPKDRFSAERLKGVDSTLKIQPAKLEDSAVYLCASSYELAGGPYEQYFGPGTRLTVT.

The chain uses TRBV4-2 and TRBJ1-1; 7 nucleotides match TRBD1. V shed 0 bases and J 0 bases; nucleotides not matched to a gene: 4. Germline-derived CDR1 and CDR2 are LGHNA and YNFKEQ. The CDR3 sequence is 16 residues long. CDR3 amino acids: CASSQEVGTVNTEAFF. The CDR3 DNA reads TGTGCCAGCAGCCAAGAAGTTGGGACAGTGAACACTGAAGCTTTCTTT.

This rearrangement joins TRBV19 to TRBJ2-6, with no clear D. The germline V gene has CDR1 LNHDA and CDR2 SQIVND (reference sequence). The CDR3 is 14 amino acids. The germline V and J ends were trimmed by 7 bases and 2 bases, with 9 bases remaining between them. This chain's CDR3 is CASTGTAGANVLTF. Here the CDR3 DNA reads TGTGCCAGTACAGGAACGGCTGGGGCCAACGTCCTGACTTTC.

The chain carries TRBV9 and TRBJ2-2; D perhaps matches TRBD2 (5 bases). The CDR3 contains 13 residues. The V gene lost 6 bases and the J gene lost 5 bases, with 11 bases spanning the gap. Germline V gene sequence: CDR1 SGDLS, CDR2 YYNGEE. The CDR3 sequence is CASTGRETGELFF. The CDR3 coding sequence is TGTGCCAGCACCGGTAGGGAGACCGGGGAGCTGTTTTTT. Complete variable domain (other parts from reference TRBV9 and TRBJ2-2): DSGVTQTPKHLITATGQRVTLRCSPRSGDLSVYWYQQSLDQGLQFLIQYYNGEERAKGNILERFSAQQFPDLHSELNLSSLELGDSALYFCASTGRETGELFFGEGSRLTVL.

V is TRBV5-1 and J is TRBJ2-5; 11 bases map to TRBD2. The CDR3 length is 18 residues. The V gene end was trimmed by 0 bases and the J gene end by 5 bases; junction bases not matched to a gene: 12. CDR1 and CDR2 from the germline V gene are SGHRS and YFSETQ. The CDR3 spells CASSLATSGSPTSETQYF. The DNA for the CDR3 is TGCGCCAGCAGCTTGGCCACTAGCGGGAGCCCCACGTCGGAGACCCAGTACTTC.

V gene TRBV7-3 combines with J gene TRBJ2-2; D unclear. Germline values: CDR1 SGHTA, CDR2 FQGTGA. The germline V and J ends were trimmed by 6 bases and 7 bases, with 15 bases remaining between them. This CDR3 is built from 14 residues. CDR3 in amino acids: CASSLSPYSGELFF. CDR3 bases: TGTGCCAGCAGTCTGTCCCCGTACAGCGGGGAGCTGTTTTTT.

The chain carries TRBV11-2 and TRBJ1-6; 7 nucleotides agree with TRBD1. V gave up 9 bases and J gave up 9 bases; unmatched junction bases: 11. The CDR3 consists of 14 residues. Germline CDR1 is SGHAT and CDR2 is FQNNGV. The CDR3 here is CASSTGEGSSPLHF. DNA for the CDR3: TGTGCCAGTTCAACAGGGGAAGGATCTTCACCCCTCCACTTT.

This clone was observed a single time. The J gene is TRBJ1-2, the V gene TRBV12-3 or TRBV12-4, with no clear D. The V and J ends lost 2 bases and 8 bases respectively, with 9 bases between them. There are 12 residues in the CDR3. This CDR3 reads CASSLRTLGYTF. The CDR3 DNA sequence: TGTGCCAGCAGTTTAAGGACTTTGGGCTACACCTTC.

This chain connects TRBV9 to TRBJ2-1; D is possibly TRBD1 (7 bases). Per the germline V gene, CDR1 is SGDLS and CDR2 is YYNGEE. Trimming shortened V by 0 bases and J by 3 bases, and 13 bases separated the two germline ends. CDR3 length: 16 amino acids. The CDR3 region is CASSVGWQGGYNEQFF. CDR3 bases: TGTGCCAGCAGCGTAGGATGGCAGGGGGGCTACAATGAGCAGTTCTTC.

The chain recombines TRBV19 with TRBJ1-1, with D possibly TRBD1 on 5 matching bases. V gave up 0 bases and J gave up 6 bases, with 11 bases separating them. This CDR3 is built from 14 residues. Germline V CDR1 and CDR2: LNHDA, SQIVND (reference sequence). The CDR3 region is CASSIDFGRAEAFF. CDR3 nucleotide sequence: TGTGCCAGTAGTATAGATTTTGGCAGGGCTGAAGCTTTCTTT. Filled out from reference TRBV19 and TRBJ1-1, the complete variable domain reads DGGITQSPKYLFRKEGQNVTLSCEQNLNHDAMYWYRQDPGQGLRLIYYSQIVNDFQKGDIAEGYSVSREKKESFPLTVTSAQKNPTAFYLCASSIDFGRAEAFFGQGTRLTVV.

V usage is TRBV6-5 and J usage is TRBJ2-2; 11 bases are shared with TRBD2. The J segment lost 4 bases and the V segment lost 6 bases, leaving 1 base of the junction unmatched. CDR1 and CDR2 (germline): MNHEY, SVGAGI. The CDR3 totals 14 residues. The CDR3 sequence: CASRTSGTTGELFF. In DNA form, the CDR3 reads TGTGCCAGCAGGACTAGCGGGACCACCGGGGAGCTGTTTTTT.

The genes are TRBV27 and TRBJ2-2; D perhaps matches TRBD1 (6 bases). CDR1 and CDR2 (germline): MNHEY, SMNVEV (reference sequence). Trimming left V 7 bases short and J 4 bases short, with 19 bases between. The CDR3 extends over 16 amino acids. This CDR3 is CASIARLQGSTGELFF. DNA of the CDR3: TGTGCCAGCATTGCAAGGCTACAGGGCAGCACCGGGGAGCTGTTTTTT.

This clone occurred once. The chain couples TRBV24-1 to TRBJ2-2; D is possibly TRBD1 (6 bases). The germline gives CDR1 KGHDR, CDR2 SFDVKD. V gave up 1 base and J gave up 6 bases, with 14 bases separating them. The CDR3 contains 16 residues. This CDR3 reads CATSDFPAGAPGELFF. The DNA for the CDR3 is TGTGCCACCAGTGATTTTCCGGCAGGGGCCCCCGGGGAGCTGTTTTTT.